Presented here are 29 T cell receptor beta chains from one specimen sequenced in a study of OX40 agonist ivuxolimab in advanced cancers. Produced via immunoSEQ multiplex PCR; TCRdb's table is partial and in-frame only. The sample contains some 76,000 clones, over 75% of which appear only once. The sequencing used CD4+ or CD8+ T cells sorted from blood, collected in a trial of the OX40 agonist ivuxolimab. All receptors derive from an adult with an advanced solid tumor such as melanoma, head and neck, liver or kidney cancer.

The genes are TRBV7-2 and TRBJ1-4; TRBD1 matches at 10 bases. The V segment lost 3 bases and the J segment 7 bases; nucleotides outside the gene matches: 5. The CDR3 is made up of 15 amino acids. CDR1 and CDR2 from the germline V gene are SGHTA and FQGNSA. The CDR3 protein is CASSLGDRGREKLFF. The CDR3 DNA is TGTGCCAGCAGCTTGGGCGACAGGGGGCGTGAAAAACTGTTTTTT.

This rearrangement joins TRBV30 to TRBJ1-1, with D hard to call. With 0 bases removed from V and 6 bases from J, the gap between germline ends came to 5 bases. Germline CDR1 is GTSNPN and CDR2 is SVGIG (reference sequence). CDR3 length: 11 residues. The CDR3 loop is CAWSVGPEAFF. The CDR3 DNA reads TGTGCCTGGAGTGTGGGTCCTGAAGCTTTCTTT.

CDR3 DNA sequence: TGCGCCAGCAGCCTCGGGACTAGCGTCTTTAGCACAGATACGCAGTATTTT. This codes for CASSLGTSVFSTDTQYF. V usage is TRBV5-1 and J usage is TRBJ2-3; 10 bases line up with TRBD2. Trimming removed 4 bases from V and 0 bases from J; junction bases left unmatched: 8. Looked up from germline, CDR1 is SGHRS and CDR2 is YFSETQ. The CDR3 is 17 residues long.

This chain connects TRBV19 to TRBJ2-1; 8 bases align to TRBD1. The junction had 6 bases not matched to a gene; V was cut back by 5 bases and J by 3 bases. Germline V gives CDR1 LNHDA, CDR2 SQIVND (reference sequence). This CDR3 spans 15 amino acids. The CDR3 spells CASSAGTGNYNEQFF. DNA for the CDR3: TGTGCCAGTAGTGCCGGGACAGGAAACTACAATGAGCAGTTCTTC.

CDR3 in amino acids: CASSPTRTGEAFF. The CDR3 DNA reads as TGTGCCAGCAGCCCGACGAGGACAGGGGAAGCTTTCTTT. The genes are TRBV7-3 and TRBJ1-1; the match to TRBD1 covers 8 bases. The length of the CDR3 is 13 residues. Germline V lookup: CDR1 SGHTA, CDR2 FQGTGA. Trimming at V came to 5 bases and at J to 8 bases, leaving 7 bases not matched to a gene.

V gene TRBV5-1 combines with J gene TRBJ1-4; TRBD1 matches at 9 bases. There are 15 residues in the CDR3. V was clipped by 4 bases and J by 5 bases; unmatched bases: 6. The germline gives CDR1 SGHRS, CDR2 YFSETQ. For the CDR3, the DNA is TGCGCCAGCAGCACGGCCGGGACAGGGAATGAAAAACTGTTTTTT. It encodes CASSTAGTGNEKLFF.

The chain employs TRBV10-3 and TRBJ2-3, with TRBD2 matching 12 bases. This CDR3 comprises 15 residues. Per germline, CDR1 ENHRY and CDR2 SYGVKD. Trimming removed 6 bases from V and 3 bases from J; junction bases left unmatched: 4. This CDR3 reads CAISGLAGLTDTQYF. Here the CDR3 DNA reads TGTGCCATCAGCGGACTAGCGGGACTAACAGATACGCAGTATTTT.

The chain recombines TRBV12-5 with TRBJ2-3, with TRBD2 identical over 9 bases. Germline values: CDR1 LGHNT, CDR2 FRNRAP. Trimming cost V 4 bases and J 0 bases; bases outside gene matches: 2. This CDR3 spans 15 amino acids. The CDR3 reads CASGWGLASTDTQYF. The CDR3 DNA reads TGTGCTAGTGGTTGGGGACTAGCTAGCACAGATACGCAGTATTTT.

The CDR3 sequence is CASSPMGQMLGEQFF. CDR3 coding DNA: TGTGCCAGCTCACCTATGGGACAGATGCTGGGTGAGCAGTTCTTC. V gene TRBV18 combines with J gene TRBJ2-1; 7 bases align to TRBD1. V was clipped by 3 bases and J by 9 bases; unmatched bases: 11. This CDR3 region has 15 residues. Germline V gene sequence: CDR1 KGHSH, CDR2 LQKENI.

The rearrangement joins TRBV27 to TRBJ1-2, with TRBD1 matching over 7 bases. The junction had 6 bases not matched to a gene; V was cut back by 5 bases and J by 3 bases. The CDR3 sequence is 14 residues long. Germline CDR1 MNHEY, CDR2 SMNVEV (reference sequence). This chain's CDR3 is CASSRLGTDYGYTF. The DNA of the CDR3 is TGTGCCAGCAGTCGCCTAGGGACAGACTATGGCTACACCTTC.

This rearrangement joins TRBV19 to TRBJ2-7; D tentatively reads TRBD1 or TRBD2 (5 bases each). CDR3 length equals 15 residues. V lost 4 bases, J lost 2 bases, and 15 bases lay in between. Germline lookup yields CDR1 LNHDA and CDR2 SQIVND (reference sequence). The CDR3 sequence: CASSSSRGATYEQYF. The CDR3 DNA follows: TGTGCCAGTAGTAGTAGTCGAGGGGCGACCTACGAGCAGTACTTC.

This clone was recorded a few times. The CDR3 DNA is TGTGCCTGGAGGCCAGTAGGGACAGGGCTCACAGATACGCAGTATTTT. Translated: CAWRPVGTGLTDTQYF. The rearrangement links TRBV30 to TRBJ2-3, with 9 bases fitting TRBD1. Germline assignment: CDR1 GTSNPN and CDR2 SVGIG (reference sequence). This CDR3 comprises 16 residues. V dropped 3 bases and J dropped 2; count of bases not matched to a gene: 9. The variable domain in full, with the rest retrieved from reference TRBV30 and TRBJ2-3, is SQTIHQWPATLVQPVGSPLSLECTVEGTSNPNLYWYRQAAGRGLQLLFYSVGIGQISSEVPQNLSASRPQDRQFILSSKKLLLSDSGFYLCAWRPVGTGLTDTQYFGPGTRLTVL.

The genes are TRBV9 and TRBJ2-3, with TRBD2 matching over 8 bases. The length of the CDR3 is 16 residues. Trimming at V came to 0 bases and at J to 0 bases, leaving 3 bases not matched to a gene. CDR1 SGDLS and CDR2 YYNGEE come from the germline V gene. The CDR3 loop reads CASSVVGGASTDTQYF. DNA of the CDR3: TGTGCCAGCAGCGTAGTCGGGGGGGCAAGCACAGATACGCAGTATTTT.

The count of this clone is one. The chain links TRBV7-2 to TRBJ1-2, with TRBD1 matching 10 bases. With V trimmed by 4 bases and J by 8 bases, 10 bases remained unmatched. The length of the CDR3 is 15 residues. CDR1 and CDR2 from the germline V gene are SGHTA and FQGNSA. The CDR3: CASSSNLGQGKGYTF. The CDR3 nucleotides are TGTGCCAGCAGCTCGAACCTGGGACAGGGGAAGGGCTACACCTTC.

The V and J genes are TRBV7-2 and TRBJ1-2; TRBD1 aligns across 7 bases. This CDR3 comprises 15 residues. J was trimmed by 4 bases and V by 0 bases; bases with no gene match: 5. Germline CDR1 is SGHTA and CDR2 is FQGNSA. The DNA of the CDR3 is TGTGCCAGCAGCTTAGCCCCGGGACAGCCCTATGGCTACACCTTC. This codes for CASSLAPGQPYGYTF.

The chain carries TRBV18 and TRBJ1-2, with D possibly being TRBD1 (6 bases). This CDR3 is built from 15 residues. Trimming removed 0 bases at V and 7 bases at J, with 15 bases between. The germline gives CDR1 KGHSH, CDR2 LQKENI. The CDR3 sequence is CASSPPGRGYSGYTF. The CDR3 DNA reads TGTGCCAGCTCACCACCGGGCAGGGGATATAGTGGCTACACCTTC.

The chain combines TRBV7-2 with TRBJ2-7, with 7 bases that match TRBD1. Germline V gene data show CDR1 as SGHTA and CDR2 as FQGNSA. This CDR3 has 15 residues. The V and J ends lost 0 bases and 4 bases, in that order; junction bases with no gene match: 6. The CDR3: CASSLAGTEPYEQYF. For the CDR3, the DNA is TGTGCCAGCAGCTTAGCGGGGACAGAGCCATACGAGCAGTACTTC.

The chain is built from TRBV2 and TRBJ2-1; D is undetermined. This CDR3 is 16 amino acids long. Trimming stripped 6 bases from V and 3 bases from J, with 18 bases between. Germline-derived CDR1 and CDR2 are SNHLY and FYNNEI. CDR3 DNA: TGTGCCAGCAGGAGGAGCACAGCCTCCCTCTACAATGAGCAGTTCTTC. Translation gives CASRRSTASLYNEQFF.

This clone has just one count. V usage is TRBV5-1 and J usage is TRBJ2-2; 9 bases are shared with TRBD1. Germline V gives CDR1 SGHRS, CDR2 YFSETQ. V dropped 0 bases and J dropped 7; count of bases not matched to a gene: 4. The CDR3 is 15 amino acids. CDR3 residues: CASSLVQGAIGELFF. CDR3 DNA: TGCGCCAGCAGCTTGGTACAGGGGGCGATCGGGGAGCTGTTTTTT.

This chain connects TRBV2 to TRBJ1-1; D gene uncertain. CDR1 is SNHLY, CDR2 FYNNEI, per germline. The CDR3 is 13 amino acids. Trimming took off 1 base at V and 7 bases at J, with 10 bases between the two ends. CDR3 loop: CASSEGFVGEAFF. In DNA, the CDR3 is TGTGCCAGCAGTGAAGGTTTTGTGGGTGAAGCTTTCTTT.

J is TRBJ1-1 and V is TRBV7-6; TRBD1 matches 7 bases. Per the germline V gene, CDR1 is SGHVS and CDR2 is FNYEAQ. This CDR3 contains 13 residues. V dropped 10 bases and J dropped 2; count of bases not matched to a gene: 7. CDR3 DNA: TGTGCCACCCGGGACAGCTCAAACACTGAAGCTTTCTTT. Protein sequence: CATRDSSNTEAFF.

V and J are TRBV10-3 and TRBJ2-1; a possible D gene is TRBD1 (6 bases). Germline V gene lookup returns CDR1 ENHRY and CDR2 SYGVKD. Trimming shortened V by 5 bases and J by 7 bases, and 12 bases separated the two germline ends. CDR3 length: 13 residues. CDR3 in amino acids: CAISQRQANEQFF. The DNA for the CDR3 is TGTGCCATCAGTCAGAGACAGGCTAATGAGCAGTTCTTC.

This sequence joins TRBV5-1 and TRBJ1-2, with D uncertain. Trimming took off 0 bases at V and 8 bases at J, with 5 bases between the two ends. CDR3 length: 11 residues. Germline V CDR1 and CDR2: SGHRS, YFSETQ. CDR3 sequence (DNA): TGCGCCAGCAGCTTGGACGTCGGCTACACCTTC. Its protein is CASSLDVGYTF.

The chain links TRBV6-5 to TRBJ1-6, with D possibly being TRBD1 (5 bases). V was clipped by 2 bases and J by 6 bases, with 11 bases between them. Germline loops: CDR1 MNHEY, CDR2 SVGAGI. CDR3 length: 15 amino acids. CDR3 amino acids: CASSYRGILNSPLHF. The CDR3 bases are TGTGCCAGCAGTTACCGGGGGATCCTTAATTCACCCCTCCACTTT.

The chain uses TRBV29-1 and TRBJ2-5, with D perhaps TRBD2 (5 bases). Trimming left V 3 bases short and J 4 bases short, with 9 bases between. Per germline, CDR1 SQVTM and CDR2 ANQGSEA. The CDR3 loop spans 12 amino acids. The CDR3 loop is CSVELAGETQYF. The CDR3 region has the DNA TGCAGCGTTGAGTTGGCGGGAGAGACCCAGTACTTC.

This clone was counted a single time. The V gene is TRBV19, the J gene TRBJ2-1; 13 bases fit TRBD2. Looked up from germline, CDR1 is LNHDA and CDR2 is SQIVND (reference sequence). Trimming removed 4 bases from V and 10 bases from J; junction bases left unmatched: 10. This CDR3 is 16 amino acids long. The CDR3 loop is CASSTTSGRASREQFF. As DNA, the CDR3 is TGTGCCAGTAGTACTACTAGCGGGAGGGCCTCGAGGGAGCAGTTCTTC.

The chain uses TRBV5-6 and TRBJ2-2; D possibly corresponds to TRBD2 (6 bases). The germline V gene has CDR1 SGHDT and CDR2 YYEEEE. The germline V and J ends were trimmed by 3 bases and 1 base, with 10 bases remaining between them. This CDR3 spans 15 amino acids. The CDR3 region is CASSSGLMNTGELFF. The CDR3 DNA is TGTGCCAGCAGCTCGGGACTTATGAACACCGGGGAGCTGTTTTTT. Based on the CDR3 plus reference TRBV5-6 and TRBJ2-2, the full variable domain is DAGVTQSPTHLIKTRGQQVTLRCSPKSGHDTVSWYQQALGQGPQFIFQYYEEEERQRGNFPDRFSGHQFPNYSSELNVNALLLGDSALYLCASSSGLMNTGELFFGEGSRLTVL.

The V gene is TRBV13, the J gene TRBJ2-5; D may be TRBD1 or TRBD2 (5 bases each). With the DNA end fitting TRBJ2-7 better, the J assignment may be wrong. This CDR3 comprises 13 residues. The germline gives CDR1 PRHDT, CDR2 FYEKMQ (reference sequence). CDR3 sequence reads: CASSLGVGDEQYF. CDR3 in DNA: TGTGCCAGCAGCTTAGGTGTGGGGGACGAGCAGTACTTC.

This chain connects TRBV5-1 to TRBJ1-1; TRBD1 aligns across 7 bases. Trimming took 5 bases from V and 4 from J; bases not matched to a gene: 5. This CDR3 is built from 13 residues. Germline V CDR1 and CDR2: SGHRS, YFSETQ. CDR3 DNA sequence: TGCGCCAGCAGTTTCCAGGGGGGCACTGAAGCTTTCTTT. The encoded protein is CASSFQGGTEAFF.